The clone carrying this T cell receptor (beta chain) appeared a single time. Its antigen remains unidentified. Repertoires were generated with immunoSEQ multiplex PCR, while TCRdb's copy carries only in-frame clones and drops some. Here the sample spans about 2 million clones, over 85% being singletons. The sample originates from a study of shared clonotypes between healthy human individuals. Across the study: Aged 18 to 49, the donors were a couple of women and a few men. Overall study results and limits: Naive subsets, compared against memory subsets, generally had larger estimated richness values.

Per the germline V gene, CDR1 is GTSNPN and CDR2 is SVGIG (reference sequence). The ends were cut back, 8 bases at V and 8 bases at J, with 24 bases in the middle. The CDR3 runs to 14 residues. Sample: naive CD4+ T cells sorted from blood. Subset described: CD45RA+ positively selected. This chain links TRBV30 with TRBJ1-2; tentatively, D is TRBD1 (5 bases). The clonotype comes from a man in his late teens or twenties in good health. CDR3 in DNA: TGTGCCGCGCCGATCCGGGGGACCCCCAGAGGCTACACCTTC. Amino acids: CAAPIRGTPRGYTF.